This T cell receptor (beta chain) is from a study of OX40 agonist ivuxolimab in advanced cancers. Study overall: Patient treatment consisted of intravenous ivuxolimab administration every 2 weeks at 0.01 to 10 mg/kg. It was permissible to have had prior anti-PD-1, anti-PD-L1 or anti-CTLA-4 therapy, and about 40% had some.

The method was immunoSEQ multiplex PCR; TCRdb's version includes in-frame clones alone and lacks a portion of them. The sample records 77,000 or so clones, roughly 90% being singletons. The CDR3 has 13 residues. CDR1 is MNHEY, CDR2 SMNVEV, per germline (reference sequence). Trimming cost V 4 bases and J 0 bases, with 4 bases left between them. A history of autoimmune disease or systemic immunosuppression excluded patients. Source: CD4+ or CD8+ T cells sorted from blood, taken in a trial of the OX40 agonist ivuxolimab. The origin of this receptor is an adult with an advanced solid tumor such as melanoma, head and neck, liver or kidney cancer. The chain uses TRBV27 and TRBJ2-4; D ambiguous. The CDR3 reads CASSSLAKNIQYF. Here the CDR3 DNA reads TGTGCCAGCAGTTCACTAGCCAAAAACATTCAGTACTTC.